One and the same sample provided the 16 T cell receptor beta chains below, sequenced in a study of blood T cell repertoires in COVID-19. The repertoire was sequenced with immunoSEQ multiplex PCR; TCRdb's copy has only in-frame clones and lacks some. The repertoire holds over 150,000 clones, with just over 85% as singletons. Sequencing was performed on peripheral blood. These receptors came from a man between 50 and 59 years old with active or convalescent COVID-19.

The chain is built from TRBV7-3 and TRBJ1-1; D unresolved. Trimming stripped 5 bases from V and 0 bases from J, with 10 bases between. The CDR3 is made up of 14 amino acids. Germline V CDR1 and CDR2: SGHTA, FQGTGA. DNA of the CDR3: TGTGCCAGCAGCGTCGATCCAGTGAACACTGAAGCTTTCTTT. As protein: CASSVDPVNTEAFF.

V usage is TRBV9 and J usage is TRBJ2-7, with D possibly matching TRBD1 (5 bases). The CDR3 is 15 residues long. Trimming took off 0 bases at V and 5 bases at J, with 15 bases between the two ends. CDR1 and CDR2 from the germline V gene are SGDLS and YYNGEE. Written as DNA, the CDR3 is TGTGCCAGCAGCGTAGGATGGCAGGGAATCCACGAGCAGTACTTC. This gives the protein CASSVGWQGIHEQYF.

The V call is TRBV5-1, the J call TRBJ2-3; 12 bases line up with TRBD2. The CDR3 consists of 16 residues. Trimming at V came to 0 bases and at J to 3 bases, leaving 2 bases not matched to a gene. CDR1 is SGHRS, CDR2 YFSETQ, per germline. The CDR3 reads CASSLVGLAGTDTQYF. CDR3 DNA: TGCGCCAGCAGCTTGGTAGGACTAGCGGGAACAGATACGCAGTATTTT.

The chain's CDR3 is CASSLTGSSHTEAFF. The CDR3 coding sequence is TGCGCCAGCAGCTTAACCGGGTCTTCCCACACTGAAGCTTTCTTT. The chain combines TRBV5-1 with TRBJ1-1; D uncertain. The V end was cut by 2 bases, the J end by 3 bases, with 14 bases between. This CDR3 spans 15 amino acids. Germline-derived CDR1 and CDR2 are SGHRS and YFSETQ.

The CDR3 DNA reads TGCGCCAGCAGCTTGGTGTCCGGGGAGACCCAGTACTTC. It is translated as CASSLVSGETQYF. The chain carries TRBV5-1 and TRBJ2-5; D is unclear. Germline-derived CDR1 and CDR2 are SGHRS and YFSETQ. Trimming cost V 0 bases and J 5 bases, with 8 bases left between them. This CDR3 is built from 13 residues.

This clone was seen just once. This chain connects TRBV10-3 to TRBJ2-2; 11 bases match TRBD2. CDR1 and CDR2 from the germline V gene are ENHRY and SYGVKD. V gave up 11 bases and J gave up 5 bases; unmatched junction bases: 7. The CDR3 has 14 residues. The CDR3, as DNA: TGTGCCGTAAGACTAGCGGGATCGACCGGGGAGCTGTTTTTT. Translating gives CAVRLAGSTGELFF.

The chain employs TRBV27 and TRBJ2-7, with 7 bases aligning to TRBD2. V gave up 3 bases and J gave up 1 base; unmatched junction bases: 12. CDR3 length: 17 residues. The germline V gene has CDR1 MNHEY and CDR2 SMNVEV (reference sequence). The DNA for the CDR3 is TGTGCCAGCAGTTTGGATGCTAGCGGAGGTTCTTCCTACGAGCAGTACTTC. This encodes CASSLDASGGSSYEQYF.

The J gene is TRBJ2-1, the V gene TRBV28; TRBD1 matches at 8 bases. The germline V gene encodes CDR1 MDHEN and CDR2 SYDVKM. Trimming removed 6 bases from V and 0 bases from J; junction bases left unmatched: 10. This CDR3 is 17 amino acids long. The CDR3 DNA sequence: TGTGCCAGCAGACCCGACAGGGGAATGAGCTCCTACAATGAGCAGTTCTTC. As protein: CASRPDRGMSSYNEQFF.

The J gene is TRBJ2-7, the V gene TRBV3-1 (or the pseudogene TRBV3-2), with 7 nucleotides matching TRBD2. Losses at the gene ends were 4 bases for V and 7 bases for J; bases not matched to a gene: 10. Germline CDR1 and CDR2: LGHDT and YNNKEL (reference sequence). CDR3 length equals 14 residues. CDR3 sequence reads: CASSPRLALGEQYF. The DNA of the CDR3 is TGTGCCAGCAGCCCGCGACTAGCCCTTGGAGAGCAGTACTTC.

CDR3 amino acids: CASSHAPDINTGELFF. DNA of the CDR3: TGCGCCAGCAGCCATGCCCCGGACATAAACACCGGGGAGCTGTTTTTT. V is TRBV4-3 and J is TRBJ2-2, with D perhaps matching TRBD1 (5 bases). CDR1 LGHNA and CDR2 YSLEER come from the germline V gene. This CDR3 is built from 16 residues. The V gene lost 3 bases and the J gene lost 2 bases, with 13 bases spanning the gap.

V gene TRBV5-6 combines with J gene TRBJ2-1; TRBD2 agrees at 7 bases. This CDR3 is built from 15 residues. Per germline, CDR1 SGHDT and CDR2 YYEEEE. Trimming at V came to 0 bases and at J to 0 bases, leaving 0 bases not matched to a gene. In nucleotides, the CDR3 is TGTGCCAGCAGCTTGGGCGGGGGCTCCTACAATGAGCAGTTCTTC. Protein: CASSLGGGSYNEQFF.

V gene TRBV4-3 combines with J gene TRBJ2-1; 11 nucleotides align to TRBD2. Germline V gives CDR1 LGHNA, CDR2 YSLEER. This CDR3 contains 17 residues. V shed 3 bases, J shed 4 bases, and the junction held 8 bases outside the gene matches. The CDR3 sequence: CASSQHPGTSGYNEQFF. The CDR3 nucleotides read TGCGCCAGCAGCCAGCACCCCGGGACTAGCGGTTACAATGAGCAGTTCTTC.

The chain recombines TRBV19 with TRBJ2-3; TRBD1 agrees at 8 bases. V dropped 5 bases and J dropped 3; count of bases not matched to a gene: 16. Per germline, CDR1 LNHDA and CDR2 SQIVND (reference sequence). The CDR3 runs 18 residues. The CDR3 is CASSPQTLRGRRTDTQYF. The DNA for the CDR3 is TGTGCCAGTAGTCCCCAAACGCTCAGGGGGCGAAGGACAGATACGCAGTATTTT.

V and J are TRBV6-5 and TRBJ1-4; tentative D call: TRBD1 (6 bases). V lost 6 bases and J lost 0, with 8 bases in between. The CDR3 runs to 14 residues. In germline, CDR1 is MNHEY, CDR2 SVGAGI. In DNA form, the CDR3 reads TGTGCCAGCAGAGCAGGGGCAACTAATGAAAAACTGTTTTTT. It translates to CASRAGATNEKLFF.

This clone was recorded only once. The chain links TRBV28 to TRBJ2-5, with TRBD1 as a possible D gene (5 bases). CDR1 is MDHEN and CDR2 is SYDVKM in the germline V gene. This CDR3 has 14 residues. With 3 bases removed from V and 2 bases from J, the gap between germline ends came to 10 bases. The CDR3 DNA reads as TGTGCCAGCAGTTTCTGGACAAATCAAGAGACCCAGTACTTC. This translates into CASSFWTNQETQYF. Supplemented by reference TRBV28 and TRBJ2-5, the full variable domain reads DVKVTQSSRYLVKRTGEKVFLECVQDMDHENMFWYRQDPGLGLRLIYFSYDVKMKEKGDIPEGYSVSREKKERFSLILESASTNQTSMYLCASSFWTNQETQYFGPGTRLLVL.

The CDR3: CASSLGTRSTDTQYF. The CDR3 nucleotides are TGTGCCAGCAGCCTCGGGACTCGTAGCACAGATACGCAGTATTTT. The chain has TRBV11-3 and TRBJ2-3; tentative D call: TRBD2 (6 bases). This CDR3 spans 15 amino acids. Deletions cut 5 bases from V and 0 bases from J, with 12 bases between. Germline lookup yields CDR1 SGHNT and CDR2 YENEEA.